This entry lists 20 T cell receptor beta chains sequenced from one sample in a study of blood T cell repertoires in COVID-19. Measured with immunoSEQ multiplex PCR; TCRdb has only the in-frame clones, and not every one. The sample lists about 180,000 clones, more than 75% seen once, with around 8.6% in the top ten. The sample taken for sequencing was PBMCs or T cells enriched from blood (not recorded which). All receptors derive from a woman between 25 and 40 years old who had recovered from COVID-19.

The chain couples TRBV7-9 to TRBJ1-1; D uncertain. V was clipped by 5 bases and J by 3 bases, with 22 bases between them. This CDR3 is 17 amino acids long. Germline V CDR1 and CDR2: SEHNR, FQNEAQ (reference sequence). The CDR3: CASSKSQRVVKDTEAFF. CDR3 bases: TGTGCCAGCAGCAAAAGCCAGCGCGTTGTCAAGGACACTGAAGCTTTCTTT.

This chain uses TRBV5-8 with TRBJ2-1; 9 positions agree with TRBD1. This CDR3 has 16 amino acids. From germline, CDR1 is SGHTS and CDR2 YDEGEE. V shed 2 bases and J 3 bases; nucleotides not matched to a gene: 6. In DNA, the CDR3 is TGTGCCAGCAGCTTCGACAGGGGGGCAGGCTACAATGAGCAGTTCTTC. Protein sequence: CASSFDRGAGYNEQFF.

The V call is TRBV4-2, the J call TRBJ1-2, with D perhaps matching TRBD1 (5 bases). Trimming removed 5 bases from V and 8 bases from J, with 15 bases in between. The CDR3 has 13 residues. Germline V CDR1 and CDR2: LGHNA, YNFKEQ. CDR3 nucleotides: TGTGCCAGCAGCTACGAGACAGCTGAAGGCTACACCTTC. This sequence encodes CASSYETAEGYTF.

The CDR3 region has the DNA TGTGCCAGCAGCTTAAATTTGTCAGGTGAAGCTTTCTTT. This gives the protein CASSLNLSGEAFF. The chain links TRBV7-8 to TRBJ1-1; D gene ambiguous. Trimming took off 2 bases at V and 7 bases at J, with 11 bases between the two ends. This CDR3 region has 13 residues. From germline, CDR1 is SGHVS and CDR2 FQNEAQ.

The rearrangement links TRBV2 to TRBJ1-3; 8 nucleotides align to TRBD1. This CDR3 is built from 15 residues. Germline loops: CDR1 SNHLY, CDR2 FYNNEI. Trimming at V came to 4 bases and at J to 2 bases, leaving 4 bases not matched to a gene. As DNA, the CDR3 is TGTGCCAGCAGTGGTACAGGGGGAGCTGGAAACACCATATATTTT. It specifies CASSGTGGAGNTIYF.

This chain links TRBV4-1 with TRBJ2-7; 8 bases map to TRBD2. CDR3 length equals 18 residues. V shed 4 bases, J shed 2 bases, and the junction held 16 bases outside the gene matches. Per germline, CDR1 MGHRA and CDR2 YSYEKL. CDR3 loop: CASSLTSPLPGLAYEQYF. CDR3 coding DNA: TGCGCCAGCAGCCTAACTTCCCCCCTTCCGGGACTAGCCTACGAGCAGTACTTC.

The chain combines TRBV7-2 with TRBJ2-7; 10 bases are a match to TRBD1. V was clipped by 6 bases and J by 2 bases; unmatched bases: 1. In germline, CDR1 is SGHTA, CDR2 FQGNSA. The CDR3 is 13 residues long. In DNA form, the CDR3 reads TGTGCCAGCAGGGGGACAGGGGCCTACGAGCAGTACTTC. Protein: CASRGTGAYEQYF.

The table lists this clone with a few counts. The chain has TRBV7-9 and TRBJ2-7; the match to TRBD1 covers 7 bases. The CDR3 length is 18 residues. V was clipped by 2 bases and J by 0 bases; unmatched bases: 13. Germline lookup yields CDR1 SEHNR and CDR2 FQNEAQ (reference sequence). CDR3 region: CASSLTGTVPSSSYEQYF. The CDR3 DNA reads as TGTGCCAGCAGCTTAACCGGGACAGTACCTTCGAGCTCCTACGAGCAGTACTTC.

This chain connects TRBV5-1 to TRBJ2-2; D is unclear. This CDR3 comprises 15 residues. Germline V gene sequence: CDR1 SGHRS, CDR2 YFSETQ. Between the trimmed V and J ends, which lost 0 bases and 6 bases, there was a span of 12 bases. The DNA of the CDR3 is TGCGCCAGCAGCTTGGGAGTGAAACCGGCCGGGGAGCTGTTTTTT. As protein: CASSLGVKPAGELFF.

V and J are TRBV2 and TRBJ1-1, with 9 bases that match TRBD1. This CDR3 has 16 residues. Germline V gene lookup returns CDR1 SNHLY and CDR2 FYNNEI. After removal of 4 bases from V and 0 bases from J, the junction contained 6 bases not matched to a gene. CDR3 region: CASSAGTGSMNTEAFF. The CDR3, as DNA: TGTGCCAGCAGTGCGGGGACAGGGTCGATGAACACTGAAGCTTTCTTT.

The chain joins TRBV2 to TRBJ1-2; D may be TRBD1 (5 bases). V was pared by 3 bases and J by 2 bases, with 13 bases between. The length of the CDR3 is 15 residues. In germline, CDR1 is SNHLY, CDR2 FYNNEI. Here the CDR3 DNA reads TGTGCCAGCAGTGATGGGGAGGGGCTGAACTATGGCTACACCTTC. It codes for CASSDGEGLNYGYTF.

The count of this clone is one. The DNA for the CDR3 is TGTGCCAGTAGCTCTCTGGGGCAGGAGCAGCCCCAGCATTTT. This gives the protein CASSSLGQEQPQHF. The chain uses TRBV19 and TRBJ1-5, with TRBD1 as a possible D gene (5 bases). The CDR3 is 14 amino acids. Trimming shortened V by 6 bases and J by 7 bases, and 16 bases separated the two germline ends. The germline CDR1 and CDR2 sequences are LNHDA and SQIVND (reference sequence).

The rearrangement uses TRBV19 and TRBJ2-3, with TRBD1 matching over 9 bases. The V gene's germline CDR1 is LNHDA and CDR2 SQIVND (reference sequence). V dropped 6 bases and J dropped 5; count of bases not matched to a gene: 6. The CDR3 runs 14 residues. The CDR3 region is CASRSGTGKDTQYF. The CDR3 nucleotides are TGTGCCAGTAGGTCCGGGACAGGGAAAGATACGCAGTATTTT.

The chain recombines TRBV14 with TRBJ2-1, with 7 bases fitting TRBD1. J gave up 3 bases and V 4 bases, and 6 bases lay outside the gene matches. The CDR3 runs 15 residues. Germline lookup yields CDR1 SGHDN and CDR2 FVKESK. CDR3 residues: CASSPQDRLYNEQFF. Here the CDR3 DNA reads TGTGCCAGCAGCCCCCAGGACAGGCTCTACAATGAGCAGTTCTTC.

The genes are TRBV6-5 and TRBJ1-2, with 9 bases identical to TRBD1. J was trimmed by 8 bases and V by 7 bases; bases with no gene match: 11. The CDR3 covers 14 residues. Germline CDR1 is MNHEY and CDR2 is SVGAGI. The CDR3 bases are TGTGCCAGCACCAGAGGGACAGGGTTAGGGGGCTACACCTTC. Protein sequence: CASTRGTGLGGYTF.

The gene calls are TRBV10-3 and TRBJ2-1; 13 bases align to TRBD2. CDR1 is ENHRY, CDR2 SYGVKD, per germline. This CDR3 contains 17 residues. V was pared by 4 bases and J by 9 bases, with 12 bases of the junction left unmatched. CDR3 DNA: TGTGCCATCAGTGGTGGGACCGGGACTAGCGGGATTTTTGAGCAGTTCTTC. It encodes CAISGGTGTSGIFEQFF.

The chain combines TRBV4-1 with TRBJ2-3, with D unclear. Trimming shortened V by 0 bases and J by 5 bases, and 9 bases separated the two germline ends. Germline lookup yields CDR1 MGHRA and CDR2 YSYEKL. This CDR3 has 14 amino acids. CDR3 DNA: TGCGCCAGCAGCCAAGATGAAGGAGAAGATACGCAGTATTTT. It codes for CASSQDEGEDTQYF.

The chain uses TRBV7-2 and TRBJ2-5; TRBD2 is a possible D gene (6 bases). The CDR3 spans 16 residues. Germline V CDR1 and CDR2: SGHTA, FQGNSA. Trimming left V 1 base short and J 5 bases short, with 17 bases between. CDR3 loop: CASSLGGDGDWETQYF. The CDR3 DNA sequence: TGTGCCAGCAGCTTAGGGGGGGACGGCGACTGGGAGACCCAGTACTTC.

V usage is TRBV19 and J usage is TRBJ1-1, with a weak D call TRBD1 (5 bases). The CDR3 is 13 amino acids. Germline CDR1 LNHDA, CDR2 SQIVND (reference sequence). The ends were cut back, 1 base at V and 3 bases at J, with 6 bases in the middle. CDR3 nucleotides: TGTGCCAGTAGTATAGGGGGCGACACTGAAGCTTTCTTT. It specifies CASSIGGDTEAFF.

The chain recombines TRBV2 with TRBJ2-7, with a possible D match to TRBD1 (5 bases). The CDR3 loop spans 13 amino acids. Germline CDR1 reads SNHLY; CDR2 reads FYNNEI. V was clipped by 2 bases and J by 6 bases, with 11 bases between them. The DNA of the CDR3 is TGTGCCAGCAGTGAATCCAGGGTCGGCGAGCAGTACTTC. Protein sequence: CASSESRVGEQYF.